Described below is a single T cell receptor (beta chain) sequence and its context. The target antigen is unknown. TCRdb's table, derived via immunoSEQ multiplex PCR, lists solely in-frame clones and lacks some. The sample records approximately 2,000,000 clones, around 93% being singletons. The V gene lost 6 bases and the J gene lost 3 bases, with 11 bases spanning the gap. CDR1 and CDR2 (germline): MDHEN, SYDVKM. The CDR3 runs 14 residues. This sample was included in a study of shared clonotypes between healthy human individuals. In the study overall: Sampling drew on donors who were two women and three men aged 18 to 49. Every donor yielded three CD4 naive, three CD4 memory, two CD8 naive and one CD8 memory plate.

Findings and caveats of the study: Having only a few donors restricted how much genetic and exposure-history diversity was captured. Only blood was sampled, and tissue TCR repertoires likely differ from blood ones.

In the naive CD8 group, cells lacked CD45RO and were positively selected for CCR7, so terminally differentiated effector memory CD45RA+ cells were left out. The sequence was obtained from a man between 18 and 35 years old in good health. Some clones in this sample may be carry-over from other donors' samples. The sequencing input was naive CD8+ T cells from PBMCs. The gene calls are TRBV28 and TRBJ1-4; weak D call: TRBD1 (6 bases). CDR3 bases: TGTGCCAGCAGGCGGACAGCGGCTAATGAAAAACTGTTTTTT. Translated, it gives CASRRTAANEKLFF.